The 2 T cell receptor beta chains in this list originate from one sample, sequenced in a study of T cell changes during pregnancy in multiple sclerosis. Profiled with immunoSEQ multiplex PCR; TCRdb holds only in-frame clones, not every one. The top ten clones hold more than 2% of a sample with around 88,000 clones, approximately 90% of them seen once. The material sequenced was peripheral blood, taken in the first trimester of pregnancy. Every receptor here comes from a female donor with multiple sclerosis, enrolled in a pregnancy study.

The chain combines TRBV19 with TRBJ1-4; D gene unclear. CDR1 is LNHDA, CDR2 SQIVND, per germline (reference sequence). Trimming stripped 5 bases from V and 4 bases from J, with 14 bases between. The CDR3 length is 15 residues. The CDR3 DNA sequence: TGTGCCAGTAGTCTCTGGGCAGTTAATAATGAAAAACTGTTTTTT. Translated: CASSLWAVNNEKLFF.

This clone was seen only once. The chain carries TRBV19 and TRBJ2-7; unclear D gene. The CDR3 has 15 amino acids. Germline V CDR1 and CDR2: LNHDA, SQIVND (reference sequence). V dropped 3 bases and J dropped 2 bases, with 14 bases sitting between them. The CDR3 DNA reads TGTGCCAGTAGTATGGGTGGGCTCGATACCTACGAGCAGTACTTC. Translating it yields CASSMGGLDTYEQYF.